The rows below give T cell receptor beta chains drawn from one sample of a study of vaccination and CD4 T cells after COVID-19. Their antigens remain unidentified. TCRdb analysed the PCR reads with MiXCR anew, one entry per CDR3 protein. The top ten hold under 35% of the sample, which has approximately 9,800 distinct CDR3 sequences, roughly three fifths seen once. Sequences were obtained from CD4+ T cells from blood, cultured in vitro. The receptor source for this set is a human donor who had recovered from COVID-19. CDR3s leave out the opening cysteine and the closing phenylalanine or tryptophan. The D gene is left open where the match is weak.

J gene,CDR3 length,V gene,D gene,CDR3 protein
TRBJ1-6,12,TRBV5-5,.,ASSLWIEDSPLH
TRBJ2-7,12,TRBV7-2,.,ASSLAQGRGEQY
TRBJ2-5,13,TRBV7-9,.,ASSATGTRQETQY
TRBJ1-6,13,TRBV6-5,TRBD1,ASSYGDSYNSPLH
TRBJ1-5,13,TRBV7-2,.,ASSIRTESNQPQH
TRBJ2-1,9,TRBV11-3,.,ASSFAREQF
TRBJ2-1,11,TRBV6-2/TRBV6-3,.,ASSYRQINEQF
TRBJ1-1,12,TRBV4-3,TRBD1,ASSQVQGQAEAF
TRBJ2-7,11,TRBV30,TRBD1,AWSLGQGLEQY
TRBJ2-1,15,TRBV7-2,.,ASSLTPGVAASGEQF
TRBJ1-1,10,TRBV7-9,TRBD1,ASSLAEGATF
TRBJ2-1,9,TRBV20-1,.,SAMLRNEQF
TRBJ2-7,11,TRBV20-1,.,SARGLVPSVQY
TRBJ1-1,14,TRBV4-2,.,ASSQTVAGPNTEAF
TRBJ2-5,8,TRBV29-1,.,SVEYETQY
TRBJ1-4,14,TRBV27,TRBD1,ASSLGWTGGGEKLF
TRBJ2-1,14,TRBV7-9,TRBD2,ASSLSGGGSYNEQF
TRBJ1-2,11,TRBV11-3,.,ASSKTYNYGYT
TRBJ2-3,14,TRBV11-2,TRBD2,ASSIGLAGGTDTQY
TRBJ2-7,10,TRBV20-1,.,SARTIGGEQY
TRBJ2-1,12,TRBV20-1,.,SAAAPGWANEQF
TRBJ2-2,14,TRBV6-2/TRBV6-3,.,ASSPPEGENTGELF
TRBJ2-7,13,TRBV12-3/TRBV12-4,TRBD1,ASSLVGTAPNEQY
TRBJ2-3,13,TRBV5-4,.,ASSPSWDTRLTQY
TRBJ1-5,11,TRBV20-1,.,SASQGPNQPQH
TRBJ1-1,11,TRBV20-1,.,SARGGLNTEAF
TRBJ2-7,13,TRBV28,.,ASTPSGTGSYEQY
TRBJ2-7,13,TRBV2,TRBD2,ASLKGTSGAYEQY
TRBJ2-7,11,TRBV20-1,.,SARVSNSYEQY
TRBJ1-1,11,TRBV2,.,ASMAGGNTEAF
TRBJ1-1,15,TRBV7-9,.,ASSSAAGERGNTEAF
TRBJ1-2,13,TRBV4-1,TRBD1,ASSSGQGRRDGYT
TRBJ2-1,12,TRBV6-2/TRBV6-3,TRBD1,ASSYRGPYNEQF
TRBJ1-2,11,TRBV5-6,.,ASSPGRTRRYT
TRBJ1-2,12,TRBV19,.,ASSPVIWVHGYT
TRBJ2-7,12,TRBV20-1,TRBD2,SACLAGGPNEQY
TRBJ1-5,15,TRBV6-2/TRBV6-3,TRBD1,ASSYGTGGYSNQPQH
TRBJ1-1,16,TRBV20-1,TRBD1,SATRFAPGQGGATEAF
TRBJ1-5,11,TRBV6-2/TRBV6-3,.,ASSSRVNQPQH